These 26 T cell receptor beta chains share one sample of origin, sequenced in a study of T cells in Graves' hyperthyroidism and ophthalmopathy. What was amplified from RNA transcripts were TCR beta CDR3 regions. TCR CDR3 underwent first-round RT-PCR with the HTBI primer set. TCRdb reprocessed the multiplex PCR reads via MiXCR and lists one record per CDR3 protein. The data hold roughly 400,000 distinct CDR3 sequences, with more than 12% observed a single time. Sequencing was performed on blood. All receptors come from a man aged 45-65 years with Graves' ophthalmopathy.

This chain links TRBV3-1 with TRBJ2-2; 7 positions agree with TRBD1. Trimming cost V 2 bases and J 7 bases; bases outside gene matches: 7. The CDR3 contains 15 residues. The germline CDR1 and CDR2 sequences are LGHDT and YNNKEL (reference sequence). For the CDR3, the DNA is TGTGCCAGCAGCCAAACCGAGGGGGCGGGCGGGGAGCTGTTTTTT. The encoded protein is CASSQTEGAGGELFF.

Many counts were recorded for this clonotype. V gene TRBV12-3 or TRBV12-4 combines with J gene TRBJ1-1; 7 nucleotides match TRBD1. The CDR3 contains 14 residues. V was clipped by 6 bases and J by 4 bases; unmatched bases: 8. CDR3 loop: CASRGQSGTTEAFF. In DNA, the CDR3 is TGTGCCAGCAGGGGACAGTCTGGGACCACTGAAGCTTTCTTT.

In its sample, this clonotype was seen many times. CDR3 in DNA: TGCAGTGGGGGACAGGTTATTTCAGATACGCAGTATTTT. Its translation: CSGGQVISDTQYF. The rearrangement uses TRBV20-1 and TRBJ2-3; 8 bases are a match to TRBD1. The germline V gene has CDR1 DFQATT and CDR2 SNEGSKA (reference sequence). The V gene end was trimmed by 7 bases and the J gene end by 4 bases; junction bases not matched to a gene: 7. This CDR3 is built from 13 residues.

The gene calls are TRBV7-6 and TRBJ1-4; D unresolved. Deletions cut 1 base from V and 5 bases from J, with 8 bases between. Germline V CDR1 and CDR2: SGHVS, FNYEAQ. The CDR3 covers 14 residues. CDR3: CASSLGAVNEKLFF. In DNA, the CDR3 is TGTGCCAGCAGCTTAGGGGCAGTGAATGAAAAACTGTTTTTT.

For this clonotype: This clone may be a read error of a much larger clone one base away. V and J are TRBV12-3 or TRBV12-4 and TRBJ2-3; the D is unclear. This CDR3 contains 11 residues. V dropped 1 base and J dropped 7 bases, with 3 bases sitting between them. The CDR3 DNA reads TGTGCCAGCAGTTTAGGATATACGCAGTATTTT. Its protein product is CASSLGYTQYF.

This clonotype was observed many times. The chain joins TRBV15 to TRBJ2-7; D might be TRBD1 (5 bases). This CDR3 has 15 amino acids. Deletions cut 0 bases from V and 2 bases from J, with 11 bases between. Germline CDR1 is LNHNV and CDR2 is YYDKDF (reference sequence). For the CDR3, the DNA is TGTGCCACCAGCAGAGAATTATCGGACACCTACGAGCAGTACTTC. It encodes CATSRELSDTYEQYF.

This rearrangement joins TRBV27 to TRBJ2-7; TRBD2 matches 9 bases. V shed 2 bases, J shed 2 bases, and the junction held 4 bases outside the gene matches. This CDR3 has 15 residues. Germline lookup yields CDR1 MNHEY and CDR2 SMNVEV (reference sequence). The CDR3 nucleotides read TGTGCCAGCAGTTTAGGCGGGGGGGTGCCCTACGAGCAGTACTTC. It codes for CASSLGGGVPYEQYF.

This clonotype was picked up many times. This chain joins TRBV3-1 and TRBJ2-2; 15 bases map to TRBD2. Looked up from germline, CDR1 is LGHDT and CDR2 is YNNKEL (reference sequence). There are 17 residues in the CDR3. V was pared by 2 bases and J by 6 bases, with 4 bases of the junction left unmatched. The CDR3 protein is CASSQRTSGRVAGELFF. The CDR3 DNA reads TGTGCCAGCAGCCAAAGGACTAGCGGGAGGGTTGCCGGGGAGCTGTTTTTT.

This clonotype came up many times. The V call is TRBV20-1, the J call TRBJ2-3; tentatively, D is TRBD2 (6 bases). The CDR3 is 14 residues long. Per germline, CDR1 DFQATT and CDR2 SNEGSKA (reference sequence). Between the trimmed V and J ends, which lost 7 bases and 4 bases, there was a span of 18 bases. CDR3 coding DNA: TGCAGTGTTCAATGGCGGGGAGGTGCAGATACGCAGTATTTT. Amino acids: CSVQWRGGADTQYF.

The gene calls are TRBV5-6 and TRBJ1-5; 9 bases align to TRBD1. V lost 0 bases and J lost 6; bases outside the gene matches: 4. Germline loops: CDR1 SGHDT, CDR2 YYEEEE. CDR3 size: 15 residues. The CDR3 coding sequence is TGTGCCAGCAGCTTGGATGGGACAGGGACTCAGCCCCAGCATTTT. It translates to CASSLDGTGTQPQHF.

This clonotype was picked up many times. The J gene is TRBJ1-4, the V gene TRBV11-2; D not resolved. Germline CDR1 SGHAT, CDR2 FQNNGV. The V gene lost 4 bases and the J gene lost 8 bases, with 17 bases spanning the gap. CDR3 length: 15 amino acids. The CDR3 sequence is CASSYSATTAEKLFF. The DNA of the CDR3 is TGTGCCAGCAGCTACAGTGCCACGACGGCGGAAAAACTGTTTTTT.

This clonotype has ten or more counts. The chain combines TRBV4-1 with TRBJ2-3, with D perhaps matching TRBD1 or TRBD2 (5 bases each). V was cut by 0 bases and J by 0 bases, with 13 bases left in between. The CDR3 is made up of 17 amino acids. Germline CDR1 is MGHRA and CDR2 is YSYEKL. The CDR3 DNA reads as TGCGCCAGCAGCCAAGACCCCGGGACCCAGAGCACAGATACGCAGTATTTT. This sequence encodes CASSQDPGTQSTDTQYF.

This clonotype was counted at least ten times. This chain connects TRBV6-1 to TRBJ2-7; the D gene is possibly TRBD1 (5 bases). There are 14 residues in the CDR3. CDR1 is MNHNS and CDR2 is SASEGT in the germline V gene. V shed 8 bases and J shed 0 bases, with 14 bases lying between them. The CDR3 spells CASCLGPSSYEQYF. The CDR3 region has the DNA TGTGCCAGCTGCTTGGGGCCGAGCTCCTACGAGCAGTACTTC.

This clonotype was seen ten or more times. This sequence joins TRBV6-1 and TRBJ1-2; no definite D call. This CDR3 has 13 residues. Per germline, CDR1 MNHNS and CDR2 SASEGT. Trimming cost V 6 bases and J 4 bases, with 12 bases left between them. The CDR3 DNA is TGTGCCAGCAGCAAGGCTATAGCCTATGGCTACACCTTC. This gives the protein CASSKAIAYGYTF.

The chain is built from TRBV6-1 and TRBJ2-7; 7 bases agree with TRBD1. The germline gives CDR1 MNHNS, CDR2 SASEGT. Trimming removed 6 bases from V and 3 bases from J; junction bases left unmatched: 8. The CDR3 length is 14 residues. The CDR3 loop reads CASSRYRDSYEQYF. In DNA form, the CDR3 reads TGTGCCAGCAGCCGCTACCGGGACAGCTACGAGCAGTACTTC.

Concerning this clonotype itself: This may be a read error, as it is one base from a much larger clone. The chain carries TRBV20-1 and TRBJ1-1; maybe TRBD1 (5 bases). Germline V CDR1 and CDR2: DFQATT, SNEGSKA (reference sequence). The CDR3 sequence is 13 residues long. With 4 bases removed from V and 4 bases from J, the gap between germline ends came to 13 bases. The CDR3 spells CSAKRTLSTEAFF. The CDR3, as DNA: TGCAGTGCTAAGCGGACATTAAGCACTGAAGCTTTCTTT.

Ten or more counts support this clonotype. The chain joins TRBV30 to TRBJ2-7; a weak D match, TRBD2 (6 bases). V lost 0 bases and J lost 6, with 12 bases in between. The germline V gene encodes CDR1 GTSNPN and CDR2 SVGIG (reference sequence). The CDR3 has 13 amino acids. Written as DNA, the CDR3 is TGTGCCTGGAGTGTACTATTGCGGGGCGAGCAGTACTTC. Protein sequence: CAWSVLLRGEQYF.

This clonotype was observed many times. Here the CDR3 DNA reads TGTGCCAGCAGTTTACGTCTAGCGGAGCTCCCCATATACAATGAGCAGTTCTTC. This codes for CASSLRLAELPIYNEQFF. The V and J genes are TRBV28 and TRBJ2-1; 7 bases fit TRBD2. The CDR3 loop spans 18 amino acids. The V gene's germline CDR1 is MDHEN and CDR2 SYDVKM. V lost 2 bases to trimming and J lost 4 bases; unmatched junction nucleotides: 14.

Worth noting for this clonotype: This sequence may be a read error, since a much larger clone differs from it by one base. This chain connects TRBV2 to TRBJ2-7; D uncertain. The CDR3 covers 12 residues. CDR1 is SNHLY, CDR2 FYNNEI, per germline. The CDR3 bases are TGTGCCAGCAGAACAGACACACTCGAGCAGTCCTTC. Protein: CASRTDTLEQSF.

This clonotype has ten or more counts. The J gene is TRBJ2-1, the V gene TRBV5-1; tentatively, D is TRBD2 (6 bases). Per germline, CDR1 SGHRS and CDR2 YFSETQ. This CDR3 is built from 15 residues. V was clipped by 4 bases and J by 10 bases, with 21 bases between them. In DNA, the CDR3 is TGCGCCAGCAGCGACTCAACAGGTGCCGGAGGGGAGCAGTTCTTC. Encoded protein: CASSDSTGAGGEQFF.

The CDR3 DNA reads as TGTGCCAGCAGCTTTGGTGACATCACTTCCTACGAGCAGTACTTC. Its translation is CASSFGDITSYEQYF. The chain couples TRBV7-9 to TRBJ2-7, with unresolved D. Germline CDR1 and CDR2: SEHNR and FQNEAQ (reference sequence). V gave up 3 bases and J gave up 1 base, with 13 bases separating them. This CDR3 region has 15 residues.

The rearrangement links TRBV2 to TRBJ2-7; perhaps D is TRBD1 or TRBD2 (5 bases each). CDR1 is SNHLY, CDR2 FYNNEI, per germline. The V gene lost 6 bases and the J gene lost 1 base, with 19 bases spanning the gap. The CDR3 runs to 16 residues. The CDR3 nucleotides read TGTGCCAGCAGCTCCCCTCTCCGGGACGGATCCTACGAGCAGTACTTC. Protein: CASSSPLRDGSYEQYF.

This clonotype was detected ten times or more. V is TRBV18 and J is TRBJ2-3; D is uncertain. Per the germline V gene, CDR1 is KGHSH and CDR2 is LQKENI. Trimming stripped 1 base from V and 2 bases from J, with 10 bases between. CDR3 size: 15 residues. The CDR3 nucleotides are TGTGCCAGCTCACCACTTCGACAAAACACAGATACGCAGTATTTT. Its translation is CASSPLRQNTDTQYF. Filled out from reference TRBV18 and TRBJ2-3, the complete variable domain reads NAGVMQNPRHLVRRRGQEARLRCSPMKGHSHVYWYRQLPEEGLKFMVYLQKENIIDESGMPKERFSAEFPKEGPSILRIQQVVRGDSAAYFCASSPLRQNTDTQYFGPGTRLTVL.

This clonotype showed up many times. The gene calls are TRBV29-1 and TRBJ2-3; 10 positions match TRBD1. This CDR3 has 16 residues. After removal of 6 bases from V and 3 bases from J, the junction contained 12 bases not matched to a gene. Germline V lookup: CDR1 SQVTM, CDR2 ANQGSEA. Here the CDR3 reads CSVAGTGDRKTDTQYF. CDR3 DNA sequence: TGCAGCGTGGCCGGGACAGGGGACCGGAAGACAGATACGCAGTATTTT.

This clonotype showed up many times. The chain links TRBV11-3 to TRBJ2-3, with D perhaps assigned TRBD1 or TRBD2 (5 bases each). Between the trimmed V and J ends, which lost 6 bases and 4 bases, there was a span of 20 bases. The CDR3 has 16 amino acids. Germline V gives CDR1 SGHNT, CDR2 YENEEA. The CDR3 is CASSRGRDPGSDTQYF. As DNA, the CDR3 is TGTGCCAGCAGTCGGGGCCGGGACCCCGGCTCAGATACGCAGTATTTT.

This clonotype was seen many times. The chain links TRBV28 to TRBJ2-1; TRBD2 matches at 8 bases. Germline-derived CDR1 and CDR2 are MDHEN and SYDVKM. CDR3 length: 15 amino acids. Trimming at V came to 5 bases and at J to 6 bases, leaving 9 bases not matched to a gene. CDR3 bases: TGTGCCAGCAGTCCTATCTTTAGCGGGATCAATGAGCAGTTCTTC. As protein: CASSPIFSGINEQFF.